These T cell receptor beta chains were read from a single sample in a study of T cell repertoires in cytomegalovirus infection. TCRdb independently ran MiXCR on the reads; one entry per CDR3 protein. The sample holds about 450,000 distinct CDR3 sequences, around 32% seen once. Sequencing was performed on PBMCs. The source is a human donor in good health (CMV status not recorded). Some clones in this sample may be carry-over from other donors' samples. The CDR3 runs from the conserved cysteine through the conserved F or W. The D gene is left open where the match is weak. A row's size may be missing; if present it is once, few, many or a size class.

D: TRBD1; size: .; J: TRBJ2-3; V: TRBV27; DNA: TGTGCCAGCAGTTTAAGTCCGACAGGGGGAACAGATACGCAGTATTTT; CDR3: CASSLSPTGGTDTQYF
D: .; size: many; J: TRBJ2-7; V: TRBV19; DNA: TGTGCCAGTAGTATAGATAATTCGGCCCCCAGGGAAGAACAGTACTTC; CDR3: CASSIDNSAPREEQYF
D: .; size: .; J: TRBJ2-1; V: TRBV12-5; DNA: TGTGCTAGTGGAGACGGGGGCTACAATGAGCAGTTCTTC; CDR3: CASGDGGYNEQFF
D: .; size: .; J: TRBJ1-6; V: TRBV28; DNA: TGTGCCAGCAGCTCAAGTCACGATTCACCCCTCCACTTT; CDR3: CASSSSHDSPLHF
D: TRBD1; size: .; J: TRBJ2-1; V: TRBV7-6; DNA: TGTGCCAGCAGCTCCACAGGGGGTGAATACAATGAGCAGTTCTTC; CDR3: CASSSTGGEYNEQFF
D: .; size: .; J: TRBJ2-5; V: TRBV10-3; DNA: TGTGCCATCAGGGCCCGAGAGGCGGATACATCTTACCAAGAGACCCAGTACTTC; CDR3: CAIRAREADTSYQETQYF
D: TRBD1; size: many; J: TRBJ1-5; V: TRBV7-2; DNA: TGTGCCAGCAGCTTAGCGCTTAGGGACAGGGTTATCAATCAGCCCCAGCATTTT; CDR3: CASSLALRDRVINQPQHF
D: TRBD1; size: .; J: TRBJ1-1; V: TRBV2; DNA: TGTGCCAGCAGTGATATGTGGGACAGGACAGTCAACACTGAAGCTTTCTTT; CDR3: CASSDMWDRTVNTEAFF
D: .; size: .; J: TRBJ1-5; V: TRBV12-3/TRBV12-4; DNA: TGTGCCAGCAGTGCCCGCCATCCGGGACATAAGAAGGAGCCCCAGCATTTT; CDR3: CASSARHPGHKKEPQHF
D: .; size: few; J: TRBJ2-7; V: TRBV12-3/TRBV12-4; DNA: TGTGCCAGCAGTTGGTACAGCCACCAATCCTACGAGCAGTACTTC; CDR3: CASSWYSHQSYEQYF
D: .; size: few; J: TRBJ2-1; V: TRBV15; DNA: TGTGCCACCAGCAGAGAAGTCCCCAATGAGCAGTTCTTC; CDR3: CATSREVPNEQFF
D: TRBD1; size: .; J: TRBJ2-1; V: TRBV25-1; DNA: TGTGCCAGCAGGAGGACAGGGCCCTACAATGAGCAGTTCTTC; CDR3: CASRRTGPYNEQFF
D: .; size: few; J: TRBJ1-2; V: TRBV7-9; DNA: TGTGCCAGCAGCTCCCAAAGAAACTATGGCTACACCTTC; CDR3: CASSSQRNYGYTF
D: TRBD2; size: .; J: TRBJ2-3; V: TRBV6-2/TRBV6-3; DNA: TGTGCCAGCAGTTACCGCCCTAGCGGGGGCCCGATCACAGATACGCAGTATTTT; CDR3: CASSYRPSGGPITDTQYF
D: TRBD1; size: few; J: TRBJ2-3; V: TRBV7-6; DNA: TGTGCCAGCAGCCCAGACAGGGTCCGGAATACGCAGTATTTT; CDR3: CASSPDRVRNTQYF
D: .; size: few; J: TRBJ1-5; V: TRBV7-2; DNA: TGTGCCAGCAGCTTAGAAAGAAATCAGCCCCAGCATTTT; CDR3: CASSLERNQPQHF
D: TRBD2; size: .; J: TRBJ2-7; V: TRBV5-1; DNA: TGCGCCAGCAGCGGGGGACTAGCGGGGAGCGAGCAGTACTTC; CDR3: CASSGGLAGSEQYF
D: .; size: few; J: TRBJ2-7; V: TRBV7-9; DNA: TGTGCCAGCAGCCCCGGCATCAGCTCCTACGAGCAGTACTTC; CDR3: CASSPGISSYEQYF
D: .; size: .; J: TRBJ2-1; V: TRBV19; DNA: TGTGCCAGTAGTATCAATATGGCCCGCACCTACAATGAGCAGTTCTTC; CDR3: CASSINMARTYNEQFF
D: TRBD1; size: .; J: TRBJ1-5; V: TRBV19; DNA: TGTGCCAGTACCTCCACCTGGACAGGGACGAATCAGCCCCAGCATTTT; CDR3: CASTSTWTGTNQPQHF
D: TRBD1; size: .; J: TRBJ2-7; V: TRBV27; DNA: TGTGCCAGCCGGTTGGAGGGACAGGGGGGCCACGGGCAGTACTTC; CDR3: CASRLEGQGGHGQYF
D: .; size: few; J: TRBJ2-7; V: TRBV4-1; DNA: TGCGCCAGCAGCCGCACACTTGGGGGTGAAGGCGAGCAGTACTTC; CDR3: CASSRTLGGEGEQYF
D: .; size: few; J: TRBJ2-7; V: TRBV20-1; DNA: TGCAGTGCTAGAGCCGTTGGGCCGGGTTACGAGCAGTACTTC; CDR3: CSARAVGPGYEQYF
D: .; size: many; J: TRBJ2-3; V: TRBV7-2; DNA: TGTGCCAGCAGCTTACTAAGAAAGGCGGCAGATACGCAGTATTTT; CDR3: CASSLLRKAADTQYF
D: .; size: few; J: TRBJ2-1; V: TRBV7-2; DNA: TGTGCCAGCAGGGAGAGCGGTGGGGGGTACAATGAGCAGTTCTTC; CDR3: CASRESGGGYNEQFF
D: .; size: .; J: TRBJ2-7; V: TRBV6-1; DNA: TGTGCCAGCAGTGAACCCCCTGGGAGCGACGAGCAGTACTTC; CDR3: CASSEPPGSDEQYF
D: .; size: few; J: TRBJ1-5; V: TRBV29-1; DNA: TGCAGCGTTGGGGGGGGGGGGAATCAGCCCCAGCATTTT; CDR3: CSVGGGGNQPQHF
D: .; size: few; J: TRBJ2-5; V: TRBV24-1; DNA: TGTGCCACCAGTGGGGAGGTAAAAGAGACCCAGTACTTC; CDR3: CATSGEVKETQYF
D: .; size: few; J: TRBJ1-1; V: TRBV19; DNA: TGTGCCAGTAGTATAGCGGTGAACACTGAAGCTTTCTTT; CDR3: CASSIAVNTEAFF
D: .; size: many; J: TRBJ1-5; V: TRBV28; DNA: TGTGCCAGCAGTTACTATAGCAATCAGCCCCAGCATTTT; CDR3: CASSYYSNQPQHF
D: .; size: .; J: TRBJ2-5; V: TRBV29-1; DNA: TGCAGCGTTCCGTGGCGGGCCCAAGAGACCCAGTACTTC; CDR3: CSVPWRAQETQYF
D: TRBD1; size: .; J: TRBJ1-3; V: TRBV7-2; DNA: TGTGACAGCAGCTTGGGACAGGGGGAGTTAAACACCATATATTTT; CDR3: CDSSLGQGELNTIYF
D: .; size: few; J: TRBJ1-6; V: TRBV7-6; DNA: TGTGCCAGCAGCCCCGACCTGCAGCCCAATTCACCCCTCCACTTT; CDR3: CASSPDLQPNSPLHF
D: .; size: once; J: TRBJ1-6; V: TRBV10-2; DNA: TGCGCCAGCACCAAGGGTACAGGCCCTATGGCCCTCCACTTT; CDR3: CASTKGTGPMALHF
D: .; size: many; J: TRBJ2-7; V: TRBV7-2; DNA: TGTGCCAGCAGCTCGCGCCGTACGGGGGCGTCTGAAGAGCAGTACTTC; CDR3: CASSSRRTGASEEQYF
D: .; size: many; J: TRBJ1-5; V: TRBV7-7; DNA: TGTGCTAGCAGCTCTAGGGTACATCAGCCCCAGCATTTT; CDR3: CASSSRVHQPQHF
D: .; size: few; J: TRBJ2-2; V: TRBV7-8; DNA: TGTGCCAGCAGCTTAGTGCGGCAGGTGAACACCGGGGAGCTGTTTTTT; CDR3: CASSLVRQVNTGELFF
D: TRBD2; size: .; J: TRBJ2-7; V: TRBV20-1; DNA: TGCAGTGCGTTCTCTAGCGGGGGCCGCACCTACGAGCAGTACTTC; CDR3: CSAFSSGGRTYEQYF
D: TRBD1; size: few; J: TRBJ2-1; V: TRBV19; DNA: TGTGCCAGTAGCGACAGGGACGCCTACAATGAGCAGTTCTTC; CDR3: CASSDRDAYNEQFF
D: TRBD1; size: .; J: TRBJ1-1; V: TRBV5-1; DNA: TGCGCCAGCAGCAACCAGGGGGCGGGGATGAACACTGAAGCTTTCTTT; CDR3: CASSNQGAGMNTEAFF
D: .; size: .; J: TRBJ1-1; V: TRBV7-6; DNA: TGTGCCAGCAGTTCTCCTCGGACAGCCGACACTGAAGCTTTCTTT; CDR3: CASSSPRTADTEAFF
D: TRBD1; size: .; J: TRBJ2-3; V: TRBV5-1; DNA: TGCGCCAGCAGCTGGGACAGGGGGGACACAGATACGCAGTATTTT; CDR3: CASSWDRGDTDTQYF
D: .; size: few; J: TRBJ1-1; V: TRBV18; DNA: TGTGCCAGCTCACCCTCCGGGAGCACTGAAGCTTTCTTT; CDR3: CASSPSGSTEAFF
D: TRBD1; size: few; J: TRBJ1-2; V: TRBV28; DNA: TGTGCCAGTACAGGGGAAGGGGACTATGGCTACACCTTC; CDR3: CASTGEGDYGYTF
D: .; size: few; J: TRBJ2-7; V: TRBV6-2/TRBV6-3; DNA: TGTGCCAGCAGTTGGTCTGGTCAGGGCGTCCACGAGCAGTACTTC; CDR3: CASSWSGQGVHEQYF
D: .; size: .; J: TRBJ1-1; V: TRBV24-1; DNA: TGTGCCACCAGTGAAGGGACTCCTGGGGACACTGAAGCTTTCTTT; CDR3: CATSEGTPGDTEAFF
D: .; size: .; J: TRBJ1-1; V: TRBV7-2; DNA: TGTGCCAGCAGCTTAATATTTCAGGTGACAGTTGAAGCTTTCTTT; CDR3: CASSLIFQVTVEAFF
D: .; size: many; J: TRBJ2-4; V: TRBV12-3/TRBV12-4; DNA: TGTGCCAGCTGCGAGGGGGACATTCAGTACTTC; CDR3: CASCEGDIQYF
D: TRBD1; size: .; J: TRBJ1-2; V: TRBV27; DNA: TGTGCCAGCAGTCTGACAGGGGCTCGGGACTATGGCTACACCTTC; CDR3: CASSLTGARDYGYTF
D: TRBD1; size: .; J: TRBJ1-2; V: TRBV19; DNA: TGTGCCTGCCAAGTGGGACAGGGAAATTGCTATGGCTACACCTTC; CDR3: CACQVGQGNCYGYTF
D: TRBD2; size: .; J: TRBJ2-1; V: TRBV20-1; DNA: TGCAGTGCTAGAAGAGGTCGGGGGGGGCAAGATGAGCAGTTCTTC; CDR3: CSARRGRGGQDEQFF
D: TRBD1; size: few; J: TRBJ2-7; V: TRBV29-1; DNA: TGCAGCGTTGGGACAGGGATTGGCTACGAGCAGTACTTC; CDR3: CSVGTGIGYEQYF
D: TRBD2; size: few; J: TRBJ2-1; V: TRBV6-5; DNA: TGTGCCAGCAGGGGACTAGCGGCGTACAATGAGCAGTTCTTC; CDR3: CASRGLAAYNEQFF
D: .; size: many; J: TRBJ2-2; V: TRBV7-2; DNA: TGTGCCAGCAGCCCCCGTAGAGGGAACACCGGGGAGCTGTTTTTT; CDR3: CASSPRRGNTGELFF
D: .; size: .; J: TRBJ1-4; V: TRBV2; DNA: TGTGCCAGCAGTGGCGGGGGTCCTAATGAAAAACTGTTTTTT; CDR3: CASSGGGPNEKLFF
D: .; size: few; J: TRBJ2-7; V: TRBV4-3; DNA: TGCGCCAGCAGCGAGGAAGGAGGGTTAGGGGTGTTCCACGAGCAGTACTTC; CDR3: CASSEEGGLGVFHEQYF
D: .; size: .; J: TRBJ1-6; V: TRBV7-2; DNA: TGTGGCAGTAGCCCCCCCAGGACACCCCTCCAATTT; CDR3: CGSSPPRTPLQF
D: .; size: few; J: TRBJ2-1; V: TRBV5-1; DNA: TGCGCCAGCAGCTTGTCAGGGACCACCTACAATGAGCAGTTCTTC; CDR3: CASSLSGTTYNEQFF
D: .; size: many; J: TRBJ1-1; V: TRBV20-1; DNA: TGCAGTGCTAGGGCAGGGAACACTGAAGCTTTCTTT; CDR3: CSARAGNTEAFF